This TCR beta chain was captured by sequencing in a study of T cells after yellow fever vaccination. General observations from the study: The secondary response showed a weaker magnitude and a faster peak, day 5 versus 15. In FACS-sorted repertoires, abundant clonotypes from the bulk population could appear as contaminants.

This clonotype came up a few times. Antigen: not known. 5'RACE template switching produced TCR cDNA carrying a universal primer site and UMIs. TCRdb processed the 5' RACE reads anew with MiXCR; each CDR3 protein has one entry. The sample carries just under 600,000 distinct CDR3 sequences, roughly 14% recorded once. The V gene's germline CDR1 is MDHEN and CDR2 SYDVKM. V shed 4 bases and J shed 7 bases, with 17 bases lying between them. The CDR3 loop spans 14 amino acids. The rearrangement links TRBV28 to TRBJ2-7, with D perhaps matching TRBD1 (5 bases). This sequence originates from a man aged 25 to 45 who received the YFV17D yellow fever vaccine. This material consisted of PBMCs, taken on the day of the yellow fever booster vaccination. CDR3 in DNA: TGTGCCAGCAGTTCAGGGCTACGGGTAGAAGAGCAGTACTTC. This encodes CASSSGLRVEEQYF.